This entry concerns a single T cell receptor beta chain. These data originate in a study of beta chain features in type 1 diabetes. CDR1 and CDR2 from the germline V gene are SEHNR and FQNEAQ (reference sequence). This CDR3 region has 15 residues. Deletions cut 3 bases from V and 0 bases from J, with 11 bases between. The entirety of the isolated RNA underwent reverse transcription, so expressed TCRB transcripts were sequenced. The table came from immunoSEQ multiplex PCR; TCRdb's copy has only in-frame clones and leaves some out. The repertoire holds 350,000 or so clones, less than 20% seen once, with approximately 0.046% in the top ten.

This sequence originates from a woman aged 18-35 years in good health. The rearrangement joins TRBV7-9 to TRBJ1-1, with D perhaps TRBD1 (6 bases). Sequenced sample: naive CD4+ T cells from blood. The CDR3 DNA follows: TGTGCCAGCAGCTTGGAGACAGGTCTGAACACTGAAGCTTTCTTT. This gives the protein CASSLETGLNTEAFF.